A single sample is the source of the 10 T cell receptor beta chains below, sequenced in a study of CD8 T cells in ankylosing spondylitis (dated by TCRdb to 2017 to 2019). Library generation was performed with 5' RACE. The sequencer was an Illumina HiSeq 2500. The raw public reads went through TCRdb reprocessing: fastp at Q25, MiXCR clone calling, in-frame beta chains kept. Each entry is one CDR3 protein sequence, shown with its most common DNA and genes. Within this sample are around 230,000 distinct CDR3 sequences, with roughly 8.2% of them counted one time only. Approximately 5% of the sample is held by the ten biggest clonotypes. Sequenced sample: blood, either unsorted or a sorted T cell fraction (not recorded which). All receptors come from a female donor with ankylosing spondylitis or in good health (not recorded which).

This clonotype was seen repeatedly, ten times or more. The genes are TRBV15 and TRBJ1-1; possible D gene TRBD1, 5 bases. Trimming left V 5 bases short and J 7 bases short, with 11 bases between. CDR1 and CDR2 (germline): LNHNV, YYDKDF (reference sequence). This CDR3 comprises 12 residues. The CDR3: CATSPSGGEAFF. CDR3 coding DNA: TGTGCCACCAGCCCGAGCGGGGGTGAAGCTTTCTTT.

This clonotype was counted ten times or more. This rearrangement joins TRBV20-1 to TRBJ2-3; 9 nucleotides line up with TRBD2. The CDR3 contains 16 residues. Germline assignment: CDR1 DFQATT and CDR2 SNEGSKA (reference sequence). Trimming took 1 base from V and 4 from J; bases not matched to a gene: 9. The CDR3 DNA reads TGCAGTGCTAGAGGTCTAGCGGGATACCCGCCAGATACGCAGTATTTT. It encodes CSARGLAGYPPDTQYF.

This clonotype was found many times. This rearrangement joins TRBV6-2 or TRBV6-3 to TRBJ2-3; no clear D. V was trimmed by 2 bases and J by 0 bases, leaving 6 bases between them. The CDR3 loop spans 14 amino acids. CDR1 and CDR2 from the germline V gene are MNHEY and SVGEGT. The CDR3 sequence: CASSYGGSTDTQYF. CDR3 DNA: TGTGCCAGCAGTTACGGTGGAAGCACAGATACGCAGTATTTT.

This clonotype was seen repeatedly, ten times or more. The rearrangement links TRBV6-2 or TRBV6-3 to TRBJ2-5; 8 bases match TRBD1. The germline V gene has CDR1 MNHEY and CDR2 SVGEGT. The CDR3 length is 13 residues. Trimming cost V 6 bases and J 3 bases; bases outside gene matches: 3. CDR3 coding DNA: TGTGCCAGCAGAGCGACAGGGGAAGAGACCCAGTACTTC. It translates to CASRATGEETQYF.

This clonotype was counted many times. The V and J genes are TRBV20-1 and TRBJ2-2, with D perhaps given as TRBD1 or TRBD2 (5 bases each). The germline gives CDR1 DFQATT, CDR2 SNEGSKA (reference sequence). This CDR3 has 15 residues. The V and J ends lost 1 base and 2 bases respectively, with 11 bases between them. CDR3 region: CSARGTGRNTGELFF. The CDR3 coding sequence is TGCAGTGCTAGAGGCACGGGACGCAACACCGGGGAGCTGTTTTTT.

This clonotype was detected ten times or more. The chain is built from TRBV5-6 and TRBJ2-3, with D uncertain. Germline V gene lookup returns CDR1 SGHDT and CDR2 YYEEEE. Trimming cost V 4 bases and J 4 bases, with 16 bases left between them. The CDR3 sequence is 15 residues long. The CDR3 bases are TGTGCCAGCAGCGACCCTTTTGGGAAATCAGATACGCAGTATTTT. Translation: CASSDPFGKSDTQYF.

Only a few counts were recorded for this clonotype. One base away lies a much larger clone, so this may be a sequencing read error. CDR3 region: CASSLGDRSFYEQCF. The DNA for the CDR3 is TGCGCCAGCAGCTTGGGGGACAGATCCTTTTACGAGCAGTGCTTC. V is TRBV5-1 and J is TRBJ2-7, with 7 positions matching TRBD1. The CDR3 is 15 amino acids. Germline lookup yields CDR1 SGHRS and CDR2 YFSETQ.

This clonotype was found many times. CDR3 sequence reads: CSVREPWRGASYEQYF. Here the CDR3 DNA reads TGCAGCGTCCGGGAGCCATGGAGGGGAGCGTCCTACGAGCAGTACTTC. The chain combines TRBV29-1 with TRBJ2-7, with a tentative D call TRBD2 (6 bases). V was shortened by 6 bases and J by 1 base, with 22 bases between the two germline ends. Germline V gives CDR1 SQVTM, CDR2 ANQGSEA. The CDR3 is 16 residues long.

There are many counts of this clonotype. This chain joins TRBV20-1 and TRBJ2-5, with 8 bases lining up with TRBD2. With 1 base clipped from V and 4 bases from J, the junction kept 8 bases outside the gene matches. Looked up from germline, CDR1 is DFQATT and CDR2 is SNEGSKA (reference sequence). This CDR3 has 15 residues. The CDR3 reads CSARANGGAAETQYF. In nucleotides, the CDR3 is TGCAGTGCTAGAGCTAACGGGGGGGCTGCAGAGACCCAGTACTTC.

CDR3 in amino acids: CASSRQFNTEAFF. As DNA, the CDR3 is TGCGCCAGCAGCAGACAGTTTAACACTGAAGCTTTCTTT. The chain links TRBV4-3 to TRBJ1-1; possible D gene TRBD1, 5 bases. Trimming cost V 5 bases and J 2 bases, with 9 bases left between them. From germline, CDR1 is LGHNA and CDR2 YSLEER. There are 13 residues in the CDR3.